Shown below are 26 T cell receptor beta chains from a single sample sequenced in a study of control samples from healthy donors and cancer patients. Produced via immunoSEQ multiplex PCR; TCRdb's table is partial and in-frame only. This table has around 48,000 clones, roughly 92% appearing once. The sequenced sample consisted of PBMCs. These receptors were collected from a woman in her 50s with head and neck cancer.

The chain joins TRBV30 to TRBJ1-6; no clear D gene. Germline values: CDR1 GTSNPN, CDR2 SVGIG (reference sequence). The CDR3 is 15 amino acids. The germline V and J ends were trimmed by 0 bases and 3 bases, with 9 bases remaining between them. CDR3 sequence (DNA): TGTGCCTGGAGTGTACGGGAGCTCTATAATTCACCCCTCCACTTT. Protein: CAWSVRELYNSPLHF.

The chain is built from TRBV3-1 (or the pseudogene TRBV3-2) and TRBJ1-1; TRBD1 is a possible D gene (6 bases). The V gene lost 2 bases and the J gene lost 0 bases, with 13 bases spanning the gap. CDR1 is LGHDT, CDR2 YNNKEL, per germline (reference sequence). This CDR3 contains 16 residues. The CDR3 loop is CASSQLLQGMNTEAFF. In DNA form, the CDR3 reads TGTGCCAGCAGCCAACTCCTACAGGGTATGAACACTGAAGCTTTCTTT.

This clone has just one count. V is TRBV9 and J is TRBJ2-7; no clear D. CDR1 is SGDLS and CDR2 is YYNGEE in the germline V gene. V was shortened by 0 bases and J by 1 base, with 11 bases between the two germline ends. This CDR3 contains 15 residues. CDR3 nucleotide sequence: TGTGCCAGCAGCGTAGGCCCGATGGGGTCCTACGAGCAGTACTTC. This translates into CASSVGPMGSYEQYF.

J is TRBJ1-1 and V is TRBV28; 8 bases map to TRBD1. In germline, CDR1 is MDHEN, CDR2 SYDVKM. This CDR3 comprises 13 residues. The junction had 6 bases not matched to a gene; V was cut back by 4 bases and J by 8 bases. The CDR3 sequence is CASSSPRTGEAFF. The CDR3 DNA reads as TGTGCCAGCAGTTCTCCTCGGACAGGGGAAGCTTTCTTT.

The chain employs TRBV6-1 and TRBJ2-3; 8 bases map to TRBD1. This CDR3 spans 17 amino acids. The J segment lost 0 bases and the V segment lost 2 bases, leaving 7 bases of the junction unmatched. Germline CDR1 is MNHNS and CDR2 is SASEGT. The CDR3 DNA sequence: TGTGCCAGCAGTGAAAGACAGGGGAGATCTAGCACAGATACGCAGTATTTT. Residues: CASSERQGRSSTDTQYF.

V is TRBV12-3 or TRBV12-4 and J is TRBJ2-1; D is uncertain. CDR3 length: 11 amino acids. The V gene lost 3 bases and the J gene lost 7 bases, with 4 bases spanning the gap. CDR3 bases: TGTGCCAGCAGTTTTTCAAATGAGCAGTTCTTC. Protein sequence: CASSFSNEQFF.

The rearrangement links TRBV28 to TRBJ1-2; D may be TRBD1 (5 bases). The CDR3 loop spans 12 amino acids. Germline CDR1 MDHEN, CDR2 SYDVKM. Trimming stripped 7 bases from V and 4 bases from J, with 10 bases between. The CDR3, as DNA: TGTGCCAGCACGGCAGGGCGCTATGGCTACACCTTC. Translation gives CASTAGRYGYTF.

The chain uses TRBV9 and TRBJ1-1, with D uncertain. Trimming pared 0 bases from V and 2 bases from J, leaving 8 bases between. The CDR3 is 14 amino acids. Germline V gene lookup returns CDR1 SGDLS and CDR2 YYNGEE. CDR3 sequence: CASSVGRSNTEAFF. CDR3 nucleotide sequence: TGTGCCAGCAGCGTAGGAAGGTCCAACACTGAAGCTTTCTTT.

The CDR3 spells CASRLRGQAETQYF. The CDR3 nucleotides are TGTGCAAGTCGCTTACGGGGTCAGGCGGAGACCCAGTACTTC. This chain connects TRBV12-2 to TRBJ2-5; the DNA was not compared with TRBD2, the D call given in the table. TRBV12-2 is listed as a pseudogene. The CDR3 is 14 amino acids.

The V gene is TRBV11-2, the J gene TRBJ1-2, with 7 positions matching TRBD1. Germline V gives CDR1 SGHAT, CDR2 FQNNGV. Germline trimming cut 1 base from V and 7 bases from J; bases unmatched to any gene: 9. This CDR3 has 15 residues. CDR3 amino acids: CASSLVETGPLGYTF. For the CDR3, the DNA is TGTGCCAGCAGCTTAGTGGAGACAGGGCCCCTTGGCTACACCTTC.

V is TRBV15 and J is TRBJ2-7; possibly TRBD1 for D (6 bases). V was trimmed by 8 bases and J by 7 bases, leaving 12 bases between them. Germline V lookup: CDR1 LNHNV, CDR2 YYDKDF (reference sequence). The CDR3 is 11 residues long. CDR3 protein: CATQGFQEQYF. Written as DNA, the CDR3 is TGTGCCACCCAGGGGTTCCAAGAGCAGTACTTC.

V gene TRBV12-3 or TRBV12-4 combines with J gene TRBJ1-1, with D perhaps TRBD1 (6 bases). Trimming cost V 6 bases and J 0 bases, with 8 bases left between them. The CDR3 extends over 13 amino acids. CDR3: CASRDRLNTEAFF. The CDR3 bases are TGTGCCAGCAGGGACAGATTGAACACTGAAGCTTTCTTT.

On this clone itself: Other DNA sequences within the sample encode an identical CDR3. The genes are TRBV5-1 and TRBJ2-5; D perhaps matches TRBD1 (6 bases). V shed 2 bases and J shed 3 bases, with 8 bases lying between them. CDR1 and CDR2 (germline): SGHRS, YFSETQ. The CDR3 consists of 13 residues. CDR3 amino acids: CASSLQGKETQYF. The CDR3 DNA sequence: TGCGCCAGCAGCTTACAGGGAAAAGAGACCCAGTACTTC.

For this clone: The junction differs from germline at one of its ends, possibly a read error. The chain combines TRBV28 with TRBJ2-7; 11 bases align to TRBD1. Germline CDR1 is MDHEN and CDR2 is SYDVKM. The CDR3 sequence is 18 residues long. CDR3 coding DNA: TGTGCCGGCAGTTCAGACTTCCAGGACAGGGGGCTTAGGCACGAGCAGTACTTC. It yields the protein CAGSSDFQDRGLRHEQYF.

The rearrangement uses TRBV6-5 and TRBJ2-1, with TRBD1 identical over 7 bases. CDR3 size: 14 residues. Looked up from germline, CDR1 is MNHEY and CDR2 is SVGAGI. J lost 4 bases, V lost 7 bases, and 7 bases had no gene match. DNA for the CDR3: TGTGCCAGCACCCCCGGGACAGTGTACAATGAGCAGTTCTTC. Its protein product is CASTPGTVYNEQFF.

The chain is built from TRBV11-2 and TRBJ2-3; D unclear. The germline V and J ends were trimmed by 2 bases and 1 base, with 7 bases remaining between them. This CDR3 contains 14 residues. The V gene's germline CDR1 is SGHAT and CDR2 FQNNGV. The CDR3 sequence is CASSLLEGTDTQYF. The DNA for the CDR3 is TGTGCCAGCAGCTTACTAGAAGGCACAGATACGCAGTATTTT.

This clone was found once. This chain connects TRBV2 to TRBJ1-1; 7 positions agree with TRBD1. This CDR3 is 14 amino acids long. Germline V CDR1 and CDR2: SNHLY, FYNNEI. After removal of 6 bases from V and 6 bases from J, the junction contained 10 bases not matched to a gene. In nucleotides, the CDR3 is TGTGCCAGCAGGGAACAGGGGATGTGGGCTGAAGCTTTCTTT. It encodes CASREQGMWAEAFF. Supplemented by reference TRBV2 and TRBJ1-1, the full variable domain reads EPEVTQTPSHQVTQMGQEVILRCVPISNHLYFYWYRQILGQKVEFLVSFYNNEISEKSEIFDDQFSVERPDGSNFTLKIRSTKLEDSAMYFCASREQGMWAEAFFGQGTRLTVV.

Only one count was recorded for this clone. Written as DNA, the CDR3 is TGTGCCTGGCGATCGACAGGGGAAGCTTTCTTT. Amino acids: CAWRSTGEAFF. This chain links TRBV30 with TRBJ1-1; 7 nucleotides align to TRBD1. Germline CDR1 GTSNPN, CDR2 SVGIG (reference sequence). V lost 5 bases, J lost 8 bases, and 5 bases stayed unmatched. CDR3 size: 11 residues.

V usage is TRBV9 and J usage is TRBJ2-7; 9 bases are a match to TRBD2. The V gene end was trimmed by 4 bases and the J gene end by 5 bases; junction bases not matched to a gene: 7. Germline CDR1 is SGDLS and CDR2 is YYNGEE. CDR3 length: 14 residues. DNA for the CDR3: TGTGCCAGCAGCTCTATAGCGGGAGTAGACGAGCAGTACTTC. It is translated as CASSSIAGVDEQYF.

The J gene is TRBJ2-5, the V gene TRBV7-2, with D perhaps TRBD2 (6 bases). This CDR3 contains 14 residues. From germline, CDR1 is SGHTA and CDR2 FQGNSA. Trimming pared 1 base from V and 4 bases from J, leaving 10 bases between. The CDR3 loop is CASSLGASVETQYF. The CDR3 DNA follows: TGTGCCAGCAGCTTAGGCGCTAGCGTAGAGACCCAGTACTTC.

The V call is TRBV6-5, the J call TRBJ1-3, with D possibly matching TRBD1 (6 bases). From germline, CDR1 is MNHEY and CDR2 SVGAGI. V lost 4 bases and J lost 7, with 20 bases in between. This CDR3 is 16 amino acids long. The CDR3 nucleotides read TGTGCCAGCAGTTCCACGAGACAGGTCCCGATGAACACCATATATTTT. Protein product: CASSSTRQVPMNTIYF.

The V and J genes are TRBV15 and TRBJ2-7; weak D call: TRBD1 (5 bases). CDR1 and CDR2 (germline): LNHNV, YYDKDF (reference sequence). This CDR3 spans 15 amino acids. V lost 0 bases and J lost 0, with 9 bases in between. CDR3 in DNA: TGTGCCACCAGCAGAGATAGGGGATTCTCCTACGAGCAGTACTTC. It encodes CATSRDRGFSYEQYF.

In its sample, this clone was seen once. The chain uses TRBV4-1 and TRBJ1-1; the D is unclear. V dropped 0 bases and J dropped 3 bases, with 2 bases sitting between them. The V gene's germline CDR1 is MGHRA and CDR2 YSYEKL. The CDR3 totals 12 residues. DNA for the CDR3: TGCGCCAGCAGCCAAGAGGACACTGAAGCTTTCTTT. It specifies CASSQEDTEAFF.

This chain uses TRBV7-2 with TRBJ2-7, with 9 bases aligning to TRBD2. The junction had 10 bases not matched to a gene; V was cut back by 6 bases and J by 4 bases. The CDR3 is 15 residues long. CDR1 is SGHTA, CDR2 FQGNSA, per germline. CDR3 in DNA: TGTGCCAGCAGACTAATGACTAGCGGCACTTACGAGCAGTACTTC. Its translation is CASRLMTSGTYEQYF.

The V call is TRBV29-1, the J call TRBJ1-2; D not certain. V lost 7 bases and J lost 0, with 15 bases in between. The length of the CDR3 is 14 residues. Germline CDR1 is SQVTM and CDR2 is ANQGSEA. CDR3 amino acids: CSAAIGLSNYGYTF. The CDR3 coding sequence is TGCAGCGCTGCGATCGGACTGTCTAACTATGGCTACACCTTC.

The chain recombines TRBV28 with TRBJ2-7; TRBD1 agrees at 8 bases. Germline V gives CDR1 MDHEN, CDR2 SYDVKM. With 6 bases clipped from V and 2 bases from J, the junction kept 3 bases outside the gene matches. The CDR3 contains 13 residues. This CDR3 reads CASSMGQAYEQYF. The CDR3 DNA sequence: TGTGCCAGCAGCATGGGACAGGCCTACGAGCAGTACTTC.